A single TCR beta chain is shown here with its context. This clone was counted only a few times. Its antigen is not yet known. No qualities accompany the bases; no much larger clone lies one base away. Each donor gave one peripheral blood draw, approximately 0.11 L on average, collected into heparinised tubes. Naive, central memory, regulatory and stem cell-like memory CD4+ T cells were sorted on a BD FACSAria II using a panel including CD45RO, CCR7, CD25, CD127, CD95 and CD27. Purity was above 98% for every sorted population. Right away, PBMCs were isolated by Lymphoprep density gradient centrifugation and were stained directly, with no culture step. So that batch effects would be minimized, each experiment stained and sorted samples in pairs, pairing one healthy donor with one patient. The data originate from a study of beta chain features in type 1 diabetes (dated by TCRdb to between 2017 and 2018). In terms of the full investigation: No differences in mean age, gender distribution, total cell number or subset yield were found between patients and healthy donors. A total of about 110,000,000 sorted cells were examined across all samples, and a strong correlation was observed between cell number per subset and RNA yield. In the study, TCRB repertoires of sorted circulating CD4+ T cell subsets from recently diagnosed type 1 diabetes patients were compared with those of matched healthy donors. Regulatory and stem cell-like memory subsets were obtained from only 8 patients and about eight healthy donors, while naive and central memory subsets were obtained from all 28 donors. The study at large found these results: PCR might favor shorter templates, but patient and control samples were amplified and corrected together, so any skew would affect both groups equally. Patients with type 1 diabetes made fewer insertions and deleted more nucleotides at VDJ recombination sites, implying thymic rearrangement abnormalities. Naive, central memory and regulatory TCRB repertoires appeared to be more alike among patients than among healthy donors. Only small numbers of individuals were included in the HLA sub-analyses, which left unresolved whether HLA type had any influence on TCRB rearrangement. Because cDNA was sequenced instead of genomic DNA, activated cells with high expression could be over-represented, although the groups did not differ in activation or CD3 levels. A moderate but significant shortening of TCRB CDR3 length was observed in type 1 diabetes patients in all four CD4+ subsets.

The High Capacity cDNA Reverse Transcription Kit was used to reverse transcribe all of the isolated RNA, meaning that expressed TCRB transcripts were what got sequenced. Deep immunoSEQ sequencing was applied to naive, central memory and regulatory T cell samples, giving an average of roughly 3.5 million total reads per sample. Sorted cells were lysed in RLT buffer and RNA was extracted with DNase-treated RNeasy Micro or Mini kits, depending on cell number. Each cell subset was processed separately to prevent cross-contamination, with patient and healthy donor samples processed together. Using the immunoSEQ multiplex PCR, TCRB sequences were amplified from cDNA into 87-bp fragments spanning the CDR3 region. The amplicons were sequenced using the Illumina HiSeq platform. On the study's bioinformatics: Synthetic template baselines were used to correct PCR bias computationally, reads within Hamming distance 2 were collapsed, and singletons that could not be merged were discarded. By aligning reads against IMGT, V, D and J genes, CDR3 length, and insertions or deletions at six rearrangement sites were assigned. Within each subset, clonotype counts were normalized to the number of sorted cells before true diversity and Gini coefficients were calculated with the tcR R package. The overlap coefficient, calculated on TCRB nucleotide sequences, was used to quantify repertoire sharing. TCRdb re-hosts the immuneACCESS table, in-frame sequences only. Its copies lack some clones; in the studies checked, an unresolved V gene accounts for under half of them, and the cause for the rest is not known. V, J and clone size derive from that table, while D and trimming were established from the DNA sequence. The sample contains approximately 160,000 clones, over 9% of them found a single time. The leading ten clones occupy 0.45% to 0.5% of the sample.

This TCR derives from a young man with type 1 diabetes. The specimen sequenced was central memory CD4+ T cells from blood.

The nucleotide sequence reads TGTGCCAGTCGGGAAGGCTCTGGGGCCAACGTCCTGACTTTC. Its coded protein is CASREGSGANVLTF. Rearrangement joined TRBV18 to TRBJ2-6; matching of 5 bases hints at TRBD2 as the D gene. V is pared back by 9 bases and J by 0 bases, with 9 bases lying between the germline termini. The cysteine opens and the phenylalanine closes a CDR3 of 14 amino acids. Of the read, only the CDR3 DNA is kept; its 42 bases are in frame from base 1. For CDR1 and CDR2, the germline V gene lists KGHSH and LQKENI.